This T cell receptor beta chain was sequenced in a study of T cell changes during pregnancy in multiple sclerosis. This clone was seen a handful of times. TCRdb's copy holds only in-frame clones and misses some; the assay was immunoSEQ multiplex PCR. The sample carries roughly 48,000 clones, around 95% recorded once. The V gene lost 5 bases and the J gene lost 7 bases, with 20 bases spanning the gap. Per germline, CDR1 SGHTA and CDR2 FQGTGA. CDR3 length equals 15 residues. The receptor's source is a female donor with multiple sclerosis, enrolled in a pregnancy study. The chain combines TRBV7-3 with TRBJ1-2; D remains ambiguous. Specimen: CD8+ T cells from peripheral blood mononuclear cells, collected in the first trimester of pregnancy. The CDR3 loop reads CASSLDGRTTRGYTF. The DNA for the CDR3 is TGTGCCAGCAGCCTGGACGGACGGACTACGCGTGGCTACACCTTC.